The rows below give T cell receptor beta chains drawn from one sample of a study of blood T cell repertoires in COVID-19. The table came from immunoSEQ multiplex PCR; TCRdb's copy has only in-frame clones and leaves some out. Altogether just over 300,000 clones are present, approximately 91% being singletons, with the ten largest covering about 9.9%. Sequencing was performed on PBMCs or T cells enriched from blood (not recorded which). Receptors were obtained from a woman aged 40 to 49 who had recovered from COVID-19. Both conserved end residues are part of each CDR3. The order of the fields is D gene, V gene, J gene, clone size, CDR3 protein, CDR3 DNA. A D gene is named only where the DNA matches it firmly. The size field is filled for only some rows; it gives once, few, many or a size class.

TRBD2	TRBV7-3	TRBJ2-1	NA	CASSLGLAGEQFF	TGTGCCAGCAGCTTGGGACTAGCGGGGGAGCAGTTCTTC
TRBD2	TRBV19	TRBJ2-1	NA	CASSIEPPGLAFYNEQFF	TGTGCCAGTAGTATAGAACCCCCGGGACTAGCATTTTACAATGAGCAGTTCTTC
TRBD1	TRBV25-1	TRBJ2-7	NA	CASRAGTGHYEQYF	TGTGCCAGCCGGGCCGGGACAGGACACTACGAGCAGTACTTC
NA	TRBV7-2	TRBJ2-5	NA	CASSLSGEYKETQYF	TGTGCCAGCAGCTTATCCGGGGAGTACAAGGAGACCCAGTACTTC
TRBD1	TRBV29-1	TRBJ1-3	NA	CSVARQGSGNTIYF	TGCAGCGTAGCGAGACAGGGCTCTGGAAACACCATATATTTT
TRBD2	TRBV30	TRBJ2-1	NA	CAWSVKRGRAQFF	TGTGCCTGGAGTGTAAAACGAGGGAGGGCGCAGTTCTTC
TRBD1	TRBV19	TRBJ2-2	NA	CASSIRTGVNTGELFF	TGTGCCAGTAGTATCCGGACAGGGGTAAACACCGGGGAGCTGTTTTTT
TRBD2	TRBV30	TRBJ2-1	NA	CAWSVSLAGGPYNEQFF	TGTGCCTGGAGTGTATCGTTGGCGGGAGGGCCCTACAATGAGCAGTTCTTC
NA	TRBV9	TRBJ2-2	NA	CASSVAGDTGELFF	TGTGCCAGCAGCGTAGCGGGAGATACCGGGGAGCTGTTTTTT
TRBD1	TRBV19	TRBJ1-5	NA	CASSPPTRTGFHQPQHF	TGTGCCAGTAGTCCCCCCACCAGGACAGGGTTTCATCAGCCCCAGCATTTT
NA	TRBV6-2/TRBV6-3	TRBJ1-1	NA	CASSYVWRATNTEAFF	TGTGCCAGCAGTTACGTGTGGAGGGCAACGAACACTGAAGCTTTCTTT
NA	TRBV20-1	TRBJ2-7	NA	CSAGRFYEQYF	TGCAGTGCTGGCAGGTTCTACGAGCAGTACTTC
NA	TRBV19	TRBJ1-1	few	CATRGANTEAFF	TGTGCCACCCGTGGGGCGAACACTGAAGCTTTCTTT
NA	TRBV2	TRBJ2-2	once	CASSEVQAPNTGELFF	TGTGCCAGCAGTGAAGTACAGGCTCCTAACACCGGGGAGCTGTTTTTT
TRBD1	TRBV11-3	TRBJ2-3	NA	CASSLQGQGRGTDTQYF	TGTGCCAGCAGCTTACAGGGACAGGGACGGGGCACAGATACGCAGTATTTT
NA	TRBV29-1	TRBJ2-1	NA	CSVERELNEQFF	TGCAGCGTTGAAAGGGAGCTCAATGAGCAGTTCTTC
NA	TRBV13	TRBJ2-7	once	CASSSLRDLLYEQYF	TGTGCCAGCAGCTCACTCCGGGACTTACTCTACGAGCAGTACTTC
NA	TRBV28	TRBJ1-5	few	CASSPLDQPQHF	TGTGCCAGCAGCCCGCTAGATCAGCCCCAGCATTTT
TRBD1	TRBV19	TRBJ2-3	NA	CASNRGPADTQYF	TGTGCCAGTAACAGGGGGCCCGCAGATACGCAGTATTTT
TRBD1	TRBV4-1	TRBJ1-2	NA	CASSQAQGDGYTF	TGCGCCAGCAGCCAGGCACAGGGGGATGGCTACACCTTC
NA	TRBV28	TRBJ1-4	NA	CASSLTVTNEKLFF	TGTGCCAGCAGTTTGACAGTGACTAATGAAAAACTGTTTTTT
NA	TRBV2	TRBJ2-6	NA	CASSPEKHPSGANVLTF	TGTGCCAGCAGTCCCGAAAAACACCCCTCTGGGGCCAACGTCCTGACTTTC
NA	TRBV29-1	TRBJ1-3	NA	CSARVSGNTIYF	TGCAGCGCCCGCGTCTCTGGAAACACCATATATTTT
TRBD2	TRBV18	TRBJ2-1	NA	CASSPATSGGAGEQFF	TGTGCCAGCTCGCCGGCTACTAGCGGGGGGGCAGGTGAGCAGTTCTTC
NA	TRBV11-3	TRBJ2-3	NA	CASSLVESTDTQYF	TGTGCCAGCAGCTTAGTTGAGAGCACAGATACGCAGTATTTT
NA	TRBV9	TRBJ2-7	NA	CASSDRGGASSYEQYF	TGTGCCAGCAGTGATAGAGGTGGGGCTTCATCCTACGAGCAGTACTTC
TRBD1	TRBV7-9	TRBJ2-7	once	CASSWDREGEQYF	TGTGCCAGCAGCTGGGACAGGGAGGGCGAGCAGTACTTC
NA	TRBV2	TRBJ2-7	NA	CASWDSYYEQYF	TGTGCCAGCTGGGACTCTTACTACGAGCAGTACTTC
TRBD1	TRBV29-1	TRBJ2-7	NA	CSVGQGAGEQYF	TGCAGCGTTGGACAGGGGGCTGGCGAGCAGTACTTC
TRBD2	TRBV7-2	TRBJ2-1	NA	CASSPTGLAGGYNEQFF	TGTGCCAGCAGCCCAACGGGACTAGCGGGGGGTTACAATGAGCAGTTCTTC
NA	TRBV3-1/TRBV3-2	TRBJ1-2	NA	CASSQDVSLRGYTF	TGTGCCAGCAGCCAAGATGTATCGTTGCGTGGCTACACCTTC
NA	TRBV29-1	TRBJ2-2	NA	CSVPGWGTGELFF	TGCAGCGTGCCAGGGTGGGGCACCGGGGAGCTGTTTTTT
TRBD2	TRBV7-9	TRBJ2-1	NA	CASSLELSGRAVNEQFF	TGTGCCAGCAGCTTAGAGCTGAGCGGGAGGGCCGTTAATGAGCAGTTCTTC
NA	TRBV11-3	TRBJ2-7	NA	CASSQGTRGYEQYF	TGTGCCAGCAGCCAAGGGACCCGGGGGTACGAGCAGTACTTC
NA	TRBV30	TRBJ1-5	NA	CASGGGRNQPQHF	TGTGCCTCAGGAGGAGGGAGGAATCAGCCCCAGCATTTT
NA	TRBV7-3	TRBJ2-1	NA	CASSPRDYNEQFF	TGTGCCAGCAGCCCGCGGGACTACAATGAGCAGTTCTTC
TRBD1	TRBV6-6	TRBJ2-2	NA	CASRGTGAGELFF	TGTGCCAGCAGGGGGACAGGGGCCGGGGAGCTGTTTTTT
NA	TRBV6-2/TRBV6-3	TRBJ2-6	NA	CASSTRSGANVLTF	TGTGCCAGCAGTACCCGGAGTGGGGCCAACGTCCTGACTTTC
NA	TRBV9	TRBJ1-3	once	CASSVGSGDGNTIYF	TGTGCCAGCAGCGTAGGGTCAGGGGACGGAAACACCATATATTTT
NA	TRBV29-1	TRBJ1-3	NA	CSVGSSGNTIYF	TGCAGCGTTGGTTCTTCTGGAAACACCATATATTTT
TRBD2	TRBV13	TRBJ2-2	NA	CASSLGTSGSSGELFF	TGTGCCAGCAGCTTAGGGACTAGCGGGAGCTCCGGGGAGCTGTTTTTT
TRBD1	TRBV11-3	TRBJ2-5	NA	CASSQRGTGGGETQYF	TGTGCCAGCAGCCAGCGAGGGACAGGGGGCGGAGAGACCCAGTACTTC
NA	TRBV5-6	TRBJ1-5	once	CASSLGRYSGNQPQHF	TGTGCCAGCAGCTTGGGAAGGTATAGCGGCAATCAGCCCCAGCATTTT
NA	TRBV4-3	TRBJ1-2	NA	CASSQDYQGNTNYGYTF	TGCGCCAGCAGCCAAGATTATCAGGGAAATACTAACTATGGCTACACCTTC
TRBD2	TRBV10-3	TRBJ2-1	NA	CAISESSGYGDEQFF	TGTGCCATCAGTGAGAGTAGCGGGTATGGGGATGAGCAGTTCTTC
TRBD2	TRBV3-1/TRBV3-2	TRBJ2-7	NA	CASSQDLAAGAYEQYF	TGTGCCAGCAGCCAAGATCTTGCAGCGGGGGCCTACGAGCAGTACTTC
NA	TRBV7-9	TRBJ2-5	NA	CASSGYTEPQYF	TGTGCCAGCAGCGGTTACACAGAGCCCCAGTACTTC
NA	TRBV3-1/TRBV3-2	TRBJ1-2	NA	CASSQVYRAYGYTF	TGTGCCAGCAGCCAAGTATACAGGGCCTATGGCTACACCTTC
TRBD1	TRBV2	TRBJ1-2	NA	CASTWTGPIEGYTF	TGTGCCAGCACCTGGACAGGTCCTATCGAGGGCTACACCTTC
NA	TRBV5-1	TRBJ2-7	NA	CASSFSGGGSEQYF	TGCGCCAGCAGCTTCAGTGGAGGAGGGTCGGAGCAGTACTTC
NA	TRBV18	TRBJ1-3	NA	CASSPQGGPGNTIYF	TGTGCCAGCTCACCACAGGGAGGACCTGGAAACACCATATATTTT